The entry that follows covers one T cell receptor beta chain sequence. Produced via immunoSEQ multiplex PCR; TCRdb's table is partial and in-frame only. The sample yields approximately 2.4 million clones, approximately 95% seen once. These data originate in a study of shared clonotypes between healthy human individuals. V lost 5 bases and J lost 6; bases outside the gene matches: 7. CDR1 is MDHEN and CDR2 is SYDVKM in the germline V gene. The CDR3 has 14 residues. This sequence originates from a man aged 18 to 29 in good health. This rearrangement joins TRBV28 to TRBJ2-7; 10 positions match TRBD1. Sequencing input: naive CD4+ T cells sorted from blood. Subset meaning: CD45RA+ positively selected. The CDR3 DNA reads TGTGCCAGCAGTGCAACCCGGGACAGGGGCGAGCAGTACTTC. As protein: CASSATRDRGEQYF.